This passage covers 29 T cell receptor beta chains from one sample sequenced in a study of immune evolution from preneoplasia to lung adenocarcinoma. Libraries were prepared by immunoSEQ multiplex PCR; TCRdb keeps only in-frame clonotypes and omits some of them. The data show some 5,000 clones, over 65% seen once. The sample consisted of FFPE adjacent normal lung tissue. The origin of the receptors is a person aged 65-85 years with lung adenocarcinoma.

The sample holds a few counts of this clone. This chain connects TRBV9 to TRBJ2-2; TRBD1 aligns across 7 bases. The CDR3 extends over 15 amino acids. V was pared by 0 bases and J by 3 bases, with 2 bases of the junction left unmatched. Germline V gene sequence: CDR1 SGDLS, CDR2 YYNGEE. CDR3 residues: CASSVVGTDTGELFF. The CDR3, as DNA: TGTGCCAGCAGCGTAGTTGGGACAGACACCGGGGAGCTGTTTTTT.

J is TRBJ2-1 and V is TRBV19, with 7 positions matching TRBD2. Germline lookup yields CDR1 LNHDA and CDR2 SQIVND (reference sequence). The length of the CDR3 is 12 residues. V shed 5 bases, J shed 13 bases, and the junction held 8 bases outside the gene matches. CDR3 sequence reads: CASSYGERGQFF. The CDR3 region has the DNA TGTGCCAGTAGTTATGGGGAGCGGGGACAGTTCTTC.

The V and J genes are TRBV6-5 and TRBJ1-6; D gene uncertain. V lost 0 bases to trimming and J lost 7 bases, with 10 bases between them. Germline CDR1 reads MNHEY; CDR2 reads SVGAGI. CDR3 length: 15 amino acids. The CDR3 DNA sequence: TGTGCCAGCAGTTACTCGGTCGAGAGAAATTCACCCCTCCACTTT. This codes for CASSYSVERNSPLHF.

The V gene is TRBV5-1, the J gene TRBJ1-5; D is unclear. The CDR3 has 15 residues. Trimming stripped 0 bases from V and 3 bases from J, with 10 bases between. Per germline, CDR1 SGHRS and CDR2 YFSETQ. In nucleotides, the CDR3 is TGCGCCAGCAGCTTGGGCGGGAATTTCAATCAGCCCCAGCATTTT. Protein product: CASSLGGNFNQPQHF.

This chain joins TRBV6-1 and TRBJ1-4; D ambiguous. Germline assignment: CDR1 MNHNS and CDR2 SASEGT. Trimming took off 1 base at V and 6 bases at J, with 6 bases between the two ends. The CDR3 has 13 residues. CDR3 sequence: CASSEEMYEKLFF. The CDR3 region has the DNA TGTGCCAGCAGTGAAGAGATGTATGAAAAACTGTTTTTT.

The CDR3 DNA sequence: TGTGCCAGCAAGGGAACCTACAATGAGCAGTTCTTC. Its translation is CASKGTYNEQFF. The rearrangement uses TRBV27 and TRBJ2-1; D unresolved. Germline V gives CDR1 MNHEY, CDR2 SMNVEV (reference sequence). V was shortened by 7 bases and J by 2 bases, with 6 bases between the two germline ends. CDR3 size: 12 residues.

The chain links TRBV6-1 to TRBJ2-7; 9 positions match TRBD1. CDR3 length: 14 residues. The ends lost 4 bases at V and 5 bases at J; junction bases unmatched: 6. The germline gives CDR1 MNHNS, CDR2 SASEGT. The CDR3 nucleotides read TGTGCCAGCAGTGGGGACAGGGAGTTCGACGAGCAGTACTTC. Encoded protein: CASSGDREFDEQYF.

This rearrangement joins TRBV7-9 to TRBJ2-3, with 9 nucleotides matching TRBD2. The CDR3 is 13 residues long. The V gene's germline CDR1 is SEHNR and CDR2 FQNEAQ (reference sequence). After removal of 8 bases from V and 7 bases from J, the junction contained 7 bases not matched to a gene. The CDR3 DNA reads TGTGCCAGCGATAGCGGGAGTACGTATACGCAGTATTTT. Translation gives CASDSGSTYTQYF.

The CDR3 DNA follows: TGTGCCAGCAGCCGTTGGAACACTGAAGCTTTCTTT. It is translated as CASSRWNTEAFF. The chain joins TRBV7-9 to TRBJ1-1; no clear D gene. This CDR3 region has 12 residues. Trimming removed 5 bases from V and 1 base from J, with 5 bases in between. Germline CDR1 SEHNR, CDR2 FQNEAQ (reference sequence).

CDR3 amino acids: CASSRQRTGKEKLFF. The CDR3 bases are TGTGCCAGCAGCCGACAAAGGACAGGGAAGGAAAAACTGTTTTTT. The chain uses TRBV5-6 and TRBJ1-4, with 8 bases aligning to TRBD1. V was clipped by 4 bases and J by 8 bases; unmatched bases: 10. The V gene's germline CDR1 is SGHDT and CDR2 YYEEEE. The CDR3 is 15 residues long.

The genes are TRBV30 and TRBJ1-5; tentative D call: TRBD1 (5 bases). The CDR3 spans 17 residues. V lost 2 bases to trimming and J lost 3 bases, with 20 bases between them. The germline gives CDR1 GTSNPN, CDR2 SVGIG (reference sequence). CDR3 protein: CAWSPPGGALTNQPQHF. DNA of the CDR3: TGTGCCTGGAGTCCTCCGGGTGGGGCCCTAACCAATCAGCCCCAGCATTTT.

This rearrangement joins TRBV18 to TRBJ1-6; D is unresolved. The V end was cut by 2 bases, the J end by 6 bases, with 11 bases between. This CDR3 spans 15 amino acids. In germline, CDR1 is KGHSH, CDR2 LQKENI. CDR3 sequence (DNA): TGTGCCAGCTCACCAAGGCAGCCTCCTAATTCACCCCTCCACTTT. It encodes CASSPRQPPNSPLHF.

The rearrangement joins TRBV29-1 to TRBJ2-6; D is uncertain. The germline V gene has CDR1 SQVTM and CDR2 ANQGSEA. The V end was cut by 7 bases, the J end by 0 bases, with 7 bases between. The CDR3 has 13 residues. CDR3 sequence reads: CSASSSGANVLTF. CDR3 sequence (DNA): TGCAGCGCGAGTAGCTCTGGGGCCAACGTCCTGACTTTC.

This chain connects TRBV7-3 to TRBJ2-1, with TRBD2 identical over 14 bases. CDR1 SGHTA and CDR2 FQGTGA come from the germline V gene. Unmatched junction bases numbered 7, after V lost 5 bases and J lost 10 bases. The length of the CDR3 is 15 residues. The CDR3 DNA sequence: TGTGCCAGCAGCCGTGGGACTAGCGGGAGTCAAGAGCAGTTCTTC. Residues: CASSRGTSGSQEQFF.

The chain couples TRBV10-2 to TRBJ1-1; D gene unclear. The CDR3 length is 12 residues. The germline gives CDR1 WSHSY, CDR2 SAAADI. V lost 3 bases and J lost 3, with 5 bases in between. CDR3 nucleotide sequence: TGCGCCAGCAGTGATGCGTACACTGAAGCTTTCTTT. This codes for CASSDAYTEAFF.

This chain uses TRBV11-1 with TRBJ2-3; D call uncertain. The CDR3 loop spans 14 amino acids. Trimming removed 7 bases from V and 2 bases from J, with 13 bases in between. Germline CDR1 SGHAT, CDR2 FQDESV (reference sequence). CDR3 loop: CASTIDIYTDTQYF. CDR3 nucleotide sequence: TGTGCCAGCACAATAGACATCTACACAGATACGCAGTATTTT.

The CDR3 spells CASSRGRDVYEQYF. CDR3 in DNA: TGTGCCAGCAGCCGGGGCCGGGACGTCTACGAGCAGTACTTC. The chain joins TRBV5-4 to TRBJ2-7; D could derive from TRBD1 or TRBD2 (5 bases each). V was clipped by 4 bases and J by 3 bases, with 14 bases between them. The CDR3 extends over 14 amino acids. The germline V gene has CDR1 SGHNT and CDR2 YYREEE (reference sequence).

The rearrangement links TRBV30 to TRBJ1-5; D is possibly TRBD1 (5 bases). There are 13 residues in the CDR3. V gave up 5 bases and J gave up 7 bases, with 15 bases separating them. Looked up from germline, CDR1 is GTSNPN and CDR2 is SVGIG (reference sequence). The CDR3 DNA follows: TGTGCCTGGGGGGACGGGGTCGGACAGCCCCAGCATTTT. This codes for CAWGDGVGQPQHF.

The chain employs TRBV5-1 and TRBJ2-5; 15 bases map to TRBD2. There are 17 residues in the CDR3. J gave up 5 bases and V 4 bases, and 9 bases lay outside the gene matches. CDR1 is SGHRS, CDR2 YFSETQ, per germline. In DNA, the CDR3 is TGCGCCAGCAGCCAGGGGACTAGCGGGGGGTCTGGGGAGACCCAGTACTTC. This codes for CASSQGTSGGSGETQYF.

The V call is TRBV5-1, the J call TRBJ1-4; D gene ambiguous. Germline V gene lookup returns CDR1 SGHRS and CDR2 YFSETQ. The CDR3 extends over 14 amino acids. The germline V and J ends were trimmed by 0 bases and 4 bases, with 7 bases remaining between them. DNA for the CDR3: TGCGCCAGCAGCTTGGCCGGGGTTAATGAAAAACTGTTTTTT. Translated: CASSLAGVNEKLFF.

The chain joins TRBV5-1 to TRBJ2-2; possibly TRBD2 for D (5 bases). This CDR3 spans 18 amino acids. Germline assignment: CDR1 SGHRS and CDR2 YFSETQ. The ends were cut back, 1 base at V and 0 bases at J, with 16 bases in the middle. Written as DNA, the CDR3 is TGCGCCAGCAGCTTGCCGAGAACGGGGAACTCGAACACCGGGGAGCTGTTTTTT. Translating it yields CASSLPRTGNSNTGELFF.

This clone was found a few times. The J gene is TRBJ2-7, the V gene TRBV9; D not certain. V shed 4 bases and J shed 4 bases, with 12 bases lying between them. Germline V gene sequence: CDR1 SGDLS, CDR2 YYNGEE. The CDR3 consists of 13 residues. CDR3: CASSPLPQYEQYF. CDR3 sequence (DNA): TGTGCCAGCAGCCCCCTGCCTCAATACGAGCAGTACTTC.

The chain recombines TRBV7-8 with TRBJ2-1, with 9 bases lining up with TRBD2. This CDR3 has 15 residues. Germline CDR1 reads SGHVS; CDR2 reads FQNEAQ. The V gene end was trimmed by 1 base and the J gene end by 7 bases; junction bases not matched to a gene: 5. CDR3 nucleotides: TGTGCCAGCAGCTTAGTTGCTAGCGGGATGAATGAGCAGTTCTTC. Residues: CASSLVASGMNEQFF.

J is TRBJ2-3 and V is TRBV5-1, with TRBD1 matching 12 bases. The CDR3 extends over 15 amino acids. V shed 7 bases, J shed 4 bases, and the junction held 7 bases outside the gene matches. The germline gives CDR1 SGHRS, CDR2 YFSETQ. The chain's CDR3 is CASRRDRGPSDTQYF. The CDR3 nucleotides are TGCGCCAGCCGCAGGGACAGGGGGCCCTCAGATACGCAGTATTTT.

The chain recombines TRBV6-5 with TRBJ1-4; D perhaps matches TRBD1 (6 bases). CDR1 is MNHEY and CDR2 is SVGAGI in the germline V gene. This CDR3 spans 15 amino acids. The V end was cut by 4 bases, the J end by 3 bases, with 12 bases between. CDR3 in DNA: TGTGCCAGCAGTTCCAGGGGAGGGCCTAATGAAAAACTGTTTTTT. Amino acid sequence: CASSSRGGPNEKLFF.

The chain employs TRBV4-1 and TRBJ2-7; possible D gene TRBD1, 6 bases. The CDR3 is 15 amino acids. Germline-derived CDR1 and CDR2 are MGHRA and YSYEKL. The V and J ends lost 1 base and 2 bases respectively, with 12 bases between them. The chain's CDR3 is CASSQGQVQPYEQYF. The DNA for the CDR3 is TGCGCCAGCAGCCAAGGACAGGTCCAACCCTACGAGCAGTACTTC.

This rearrangement joins TRBV2 to TRBJ1-1; D uncertain. Trimming pared 2 bases from V and 1 base from J, leaving 8 bases between. Germline CDR1 is SNHLY and CDR2 is FYNNEI. The CDR3 consists of 14 residues. The CDR3 bases are TGTGCCAGCAGTGAATATTTGGGGAACACTGAAGCTTTCTTT. It yields the protein CASSEYLGNTEAFF.

This chain joins TRBV5-4 and TRBJ1-2; tentatively, D is TRBD1 (5 bases). Germline-derived CDR1 and CDR2 are SGHNT and YYREEE (reference sequence). This CDR3 region has 15 residues. The V and J ends lost 4 bases and 0 bases respectively, with 13 bases between them. CDR3 sequence: CASSPTDTSNYGYTF. The CDR3, as DNA: TGTGCCAGCAGCCCAACGGACACTTCTAACTATGGCTACACCTTC.

This clone was picked up a small number of times. The chain uses TRBV6-5 and TRBJ1-2; 7 nucleotides match TRBD1. The CDR3 is 13 residues long. V dropped 6 bases and J dropped 4; count of bases not matched to a gene: 5. Germline-derived CDR1 and CDR2 are MNHEY and SVGAGI. This chain's CDR3 is CASSPTGFYGYTF. CDR3 DNA sequence: TGTGCCAGCAGCCCGACAGGGTTCTATGGCTACACCTTC.